The 5 T cell receptor beta chains below were found in one sample sequenced in a study of shared clonotypes between healthy human individuals. Sequencing used immunoSEQ multiplex PCR; TCRdb keeps in-frame clones, though not all of them. The repertoire consists of some 2.4 million clones, with roughly 93% occurring once and the leading ten covering 0.35% to 0.45%. Sequencing was done on a sample of naive CD4+ T cells from PBMCs. The sample's subset: CD45RA+ positively selected. Every receptor here comes from a man between 18 and 35 years old in good health. Some clones in this sample may be carry-over from other donors' samples.

V gene TRBV19 combines with J gene TRBJ2-1; no reliable D call. Germline V gene lookup returns CDR1 LNHDA and CDR2 SQIVND (reference sequence). CDR3 length: 13 amino acids. V lost 2 bases and J 3 bases, leaving 5 bases between the germline ends. The CDR3 DNA reads TGTGCCAGTAGTATATCAGACTACAATGAGCAGTTCTTC. Translation: CASSISDYNEQFF.

The chain carries TRBV7-3 and TRBJ1-3; no clear D gene. Deletions cut 1 base from V and 0 bases from J, with 4 bases between. Germline V CDR1 and CDR2: SGHTA, FQGTGA. This CDR3 spans 14 amino acids. The CDR3 region is CASSLKPSGNTIYF. CDR3 DNA sequence: TGTGCCAGCAGCTTAAAACCCTCTGGAAACACCATATATTTT.

The chain uses TRBV28 and TRBJ2-7, with 7 nucleotides matching TRBD2. From germline, CDR1 is MDHEN and CDR2 SYDVKM. The CDR3 runs 14 residues. V gave up 8 bases and J gave up 3 bases; unmatched junction bases: 10. CDR3 sequence (DNA): TGTGCCAGCGCGACCGGGGGAGGGTTCTACGAGCAGTACTTC. This codes for CASATGGGFYEQYF.

V gene TRBV18 combines with J gene TRBJ2-4, with D tentatively TRBD1 (5 bases). V was pared by 4 bases and J by 1 base, with 17 bases between. The CDR3 is made up of 17 amino acids. Germline values: CDR1 KGHSH, CDR2 LQKENI. The CDR3 region has the DNA TGTGCCAGCTCACTAGTGCAAGGGGCAGTGGCCAAAAACATTCAGTACTTC. It codes for CASSLVQGAVAKNIQYF.

The chain joins TRBV7-3 to TRBJ2-1; 11 nucleotides agree with TRBD1. CDR1 SGHTA and CDR2 FQGTGA come from the germline V gene. The CDR3 extends over 15 amino acids. J was trimmed by 6 bases and V by 4 bases; bases with no gene match: 5. CDR3 DNA sequence: TGTGCCAGCAGCTCATACGGGACAGGGGGCAATGAGCAGTTCTTC. Residues: CASSSYGTGGNEQFF. The entire variable domain, with the rest obtained from reference TRBV7-3 and TRBJ2-1, is as follows: GAGVSQTPSNKVTEKGKYVELRCDPISGHTALYWYRQSLGQGPEFLIYFQGTGAADDSGLPNDRFFAVRPEGSVSTLKIQRTERGDSAVYLCASSSYGTGGNEQFFGPGTRLTVL.